The clone carrying this T cell receptor beta chain showed up many times. Its matching antigen is unknown. Construction of TCR beta libraries relied on iRepertoire HTBI primers and on Arm-PCR targeting CDR3 regions. Using its own MiXCR run on the multiplex PCR reads, TCRdb lists one record per CDR3 protein. The sample comprises hundreds of thousands of distinct CDR3 sequences, approximately 21% of which are singletons, and around 7% rests with the top ten. The CDR3 covers 14 residues. CDR1 and CDR2 from the germline V gene are SNHLY and FYNNEI. The trim removed 11 bases at V and 8 bases at J, leaving 12 bases unmatched. Noted time point: persistent/refractory GD, antithyroid drugs over 5 years with positive TRAb. After RNA was extracted from PBMCs, the TCR library was made from it. The data were taken from a study of regulatory T cells in long-lasting Graves disease. General study results and limits: Compared with new cases, persistent Graves' patients showed reduced TCR diversity.

The sequenced sample was peripheral blood mononuclear cells (PBMCs), obtained when the disease was refractory, from a patient treated with antithyroid drugs. This chain links TRBV2 with TRBJ1-6; TRBD1 matches 7 bases. This clonotype was obtained from a female donor with Graves disease. The CDR3 nucleotides read TGTGCCCGATCTTGGACAGGTGGGGATTCACCCCTCCACTTT. Residues: CARSWTGGDSPLHF. Using reference TRBV2 and TRBJ1-6 for the parts outside the CDR3, the full variable domain is EPEVTQTPSHQVTQMGQEVILRCVPISNHLYFYWYRQILGQKVEFLVSFYNNEISEKSEIFDDQFSVERPDGSNFTLKIRSTKLEDSAMYFCARSWTGGDSPLHFGNGTRLTVT.